This TCR beta chain emerged from a study of blood T cell repertoires in COVID-19. Turning to the study itself: Samples of COVID-19 (acute and convalescent) were obtained from the United States, Italy and Spain. PBMCs, B-cell-depleted T cells, or T cells provided the cDNA or gDNA that made up the material.

The table came from immunoSEQ multiplex PCR; TCRdb's copy has only in-frame clones and leaves some out. The sample has roughly 90,000 clones; around four fifths are singletons. This CDR3 comprises 16 residues. Trimming cost V 6 bases and J 8 bases; bases outside gene matches: 13. Germline V CDR1 and CDR2: SGHTS, YDEGEE. Sequencing was carried out using peripheral blood. The TCR was taken from a man in his fifties or sixties with acute or convalescent COVID-19. J is TRBJ2-1 and V is TRBV5-8; 11 bases match TRBD2. CDR3: CASTRGIAGGRYEQFF. As DNA, the CDR3 is TGTGCCAGCACCCGGGGAATAGCGGGGGGGCGATATGAGCAGTTCTTC.